What follows are 21 T cell receptor beta chains derived from one specimen sequenced in a study of siplizumab effects on memory and regulatory T cells (dated by TCRdb to between 2018 and 2021). Libraries were constructed by the immunoSEQ multiplex PCR assay. Drawn from immuneACCESS, this table holds only the in-frame rearrangements with V and J called that TCRdb kept. Clones are partly lost; checked studies trace under half to an unresolved V gene and leave the rest unexplained. The sample records tens of thousands of clones, over 85% of which are singletons. The top ten clonotypes cover 30% to 40% of the sample. The sequenced sample consisted of CD8+ T cells sorted from blood. The receptors were gathered from a human donor in good health.

The J gene is TRBJ2-3, the V gene TRBV4-2, with TRBD2 matching over 7 bases. This CDR3 has 17 residues. CDR1 and CDR2 from the germline V gene are LGHNA and YNFKEQ. The J segment lost 6 bases and the V segment lost 3 bases, leaving 15 bases of the junction unmatched. The CDR3 protein is CASSQQILAAEGDTQYF. The CDR3 nucleotides read TGTGCCAGCAGCCAGCAAATCCTAGCGGCGGAGGGGGATACGCAGTATTTT.

The chain couples TRBV7-3 to TRBJ2-5; 8 positions agree with TRBD2. CDR1 is SGHTA, CDR2 FQGTGA, per germline. Losses at the gene ends were 5 bases for V and 2 bases for J; bases not matched to a gene: 10. This CDR3 is 16 amino acids long. This CDR3 is CASSLGPTSGQETQYF. CDR3 nucleotides: TGTGCCAGCAGCCTCGGGCCTACTAGCGGACAAGAGACCCAGTACTTC.

V gene TRBV6-1 combines with J gene TRBJ1-1; no reliable D call. Germline-derived CDR1 and CDR2 are MNHNS and SASEGT. Deletions cut 8 bases from V and 4 bases from J, with 17 bases between. The CDR3 is made up of 14 amino acids. The CDR3 sequence: CASPPLIARTEAFF. The CDR3 DNA sequence: TGTGCCAGCCCGCCCTTAATTGCCCGCACTGAAGCTTTCTTT.

This clone was counted a single time. The chain recombines TRBV6-5 with TRBJ1-2; tentatively, D is TRBD1 (5 bases). This CDR3 has 11 amino acids. With 7 bases removed from V and 8 bases from J, the gap between germline ends came to 11 bases. In germline, CDR1 is MNHEY, CDR2 SVGAGI. CDR3: CASTQGGGYTF. The CDR3 coding sequence is TGTGCCAGCACGCAGGGAGGGGGCTACACCTTC.

The chain uses TRBV19 and TRBJ2-1; D is unclear. There are 13 residues in the CDR3. Trimming stripped 5 bases from V and 2 bases from J, with 7 bases between. Germline V gene data show CDR1 as LNHDA and CDR2 as SQIVND (reference sequence). The CDR3 DNA reads as TGTGCCAGTAGTTACAGAACCTACAATGAGCAGTTCTTC. Its protein product is CASSYRTYNEQFF.

This chain joins TRBV6-6 and TRBJ1-1, with TRBD1 as a possible D gene (5 bases). V gave up 7 bases and J gave up 7 bases, with 10 bases separating them. The CDR3 is 11 residues long. Germline assignment: CDR1 MNHNY and CDR2 SVGAGI (reference sequence). The CDR3 DNA follows: TGTGCCAGCACCGGGGACGGTGAAGCTTTCTTT. Residues: CASTGDGEAFF.

This sequence joins TRBV13 and TRBJ1-3; D gene uncertain. Germline CDR1 and CDR2: PRHDT and FYEKMQ (reference sequence). Trimming shortened V by 5 bases and J by 0 bases, and 8 bases separated the two germline ends. This CDR3 is built from 14 residues. This CDR3 reads CASSGLDSGNTIYF. The DNA for the CDR3 is TGTGCCAGCAGCGGTTTGGACTCTGGAAACACCATATATTTT.

Regarding this clone: Other DNA sequences in the sample encode the same CDR3. The V gene is TRBV27, the J gene TRBJ1-5, with D possibly TRBD1 on 6 matching bases. CDR1 MNHEY and CDR2 SMNVEV come from the germline V gene (reference sequence). The length of the CDR3 is 13 residues. Trimming shortened V by 3 bases and J by 5 bases, and 8 bases separated the two germline ends. This CDR3 is CASSLTGYQPQHF. The CDR3 bases are TGTGCCAGCAGTTTGACAGGATATCAGCCCCAGCATTTT.

The rearrangement links TRBV4-2 to TRBJ2-2; 7 bases fit TRBD2. The V segment lost 7 bases and the J segment 3 bases; nucleotides outside the gene matches: 11. The germline gives CDR1 LGHNA, CDR2 YNFKEQ. CDR3 length: 16 residues. CDR3 amino acids: CASNLLRSGDTGELFF. In DNA, the CDR3 is TGTGCCAGCAACCTACTGAGGAGCGGGGACACCGGGGAGCTGTTTTTT.

In this sample, this clone is medium-sized. The rearrangement uses TRBV9 and TRBJ1-4; TRBD1 is a possible D gene (5 bases). This CDR3 comprises 12 residues. V was pared by 6 bases and J by 3 bases, with 6 bases between. Germline V lookup: CDR1 SGDLS, CDR2 YYNGEE. The CDR3: CASTGSNEKLFF. CDR3 nucleotide sequence: TGTGCCAGCACAGGGTCTAATGAAAAACTGTTTTTT.

The CDR3 spells CASSGGGGEQFF. The DNA for the CDR3 is TGTGCCAGCAGCGGCGGCGGGGGCGAGCAGTTCTTC. The chain uses TRBV9 and TRBJ2-1; D is perhaps TRBD2 (7 bases). V lost 3 bases and J 10 bases, leaving 11 bases between the germline ends. The CDR3 runs 12 residues. Germline CDR1 reads SGDLS; CDR2 reads YYNGEE. Based on the CDR3 plus reference TRBV9 and TRBJ2-1, the full variable domain is DSGVTQTPKHLITATGQRVTLRCSPRSGDLSVYWYQQSLDQGLQFLIQYYNGEERAKGNILERFSAQQFPDLHSELNLSSLELGDSALYFCASSGGGGEQFFGPGTRLTVL.

The V call is TRBV9, the J call TRBJ2-1, with TRBD2 matching over 9 bases. CDR1 and CDR2 from the germline V gene are SGDLS and YYNGEE. V was pared by 4 bases and J by 7 bases, with 9 bases of the junction left unmatched. The CDR3 is 15 residues long. CDR3 region: CASSKAGGPVNEQFF. CDR3 sequence (DNA): TGTGCCAGCAGCAAGGCGGGAGGGCCGGTTAATGAGCAGTTCTTC.

The chain is built from TRBV7-3 and TRBJ1-3; D not resolved. The CDR3 sequence is 13 residues long. Germline V gene sequence: CDR1 SGHTA, CDR2 FQGTGA. The V end lost 2 bases, the J end lost 4 bases, and 6 bases lay between the germline ends. The chain's CDR3 is CASSLGPGNTIYF. CDR3 DNA: TGTGCCAGCAGCTTAGGGCCCGGAAACACCATATATTTT. Looking up the rest from reference TRBV7-3 and TRBJ1-3 gives the full variable domain: GAGVSQTPSNKVTEKGKYVELRCDPISGHTALYWYRQSLGQGPEFLIYFQGTGAADDSGLPNDRFFAVRPEGSVSTLKIQRTERGDSAVYLCASSLGPGNTIYFGEGSWLTVV.

The chain employs TRBV19 and TRBJ2-3; 9 bases line up with TRBD2. Germline V CDR1 and CDR2: LNHDA, SQIVND (reference sequence). CDR3 length: 16 residues. The J segment lost 6 bases and the V segment lost 3 bases, leaving 10 bases of the junction unmatched. This CDR3 reads CASSIGAGGVLDTQYF. For the CDR3, the DNA is TGTGCCAGTAGTATTGGAGCGGGAGGAGTTTTGGATACGCAGTATTTT. Filled out from reference TRBV19 and TRBJ2-3, the complete variable domain reads DGGITQSPKYLFRKEGQNVTLSCEQNLNHDAMYWYRQDPGQGLRLIYYSQIVNDFQKGDIAEGYSVSREKKESFPLTVTSAQKNPTAFYLCASSIGAGGVLDTQYFGPGTRLTVL.

Only one count was recorded for this clone. The J gene is TRBJ2-5, the V gene TRBV2; D gene uncertain. The CDR3 consists of 14 residues. V was pared by 3 bases and J by 2 bases, with 10 bases between. CDR1 is SNHLY and CDR2 is FYNNEI in the germline V gene. CDR3 region: CASSERTVQETQYF. For the CDR3, the DNA is TGTGCCAGCAGTGAGAGGACGGTGCAAGAGACCCAGTACTTC.

This chain joins TRBV7-6 and TRBJ1-4; tentative D call: TRBD1 (5 bases). V was cut by 8 bases and J by 3 bases, with 7 bases left in between. The germline gives CDR1 SGHVS, CDR2 FNYEAQ. The CDR3 consists of 12 residues. The CDR3 region has the DNA TGTGCCAGCGGGGGGTCTAATGAAAAACTGTTTTTT. The encoded protein is CASGGSNEKLFF.

V and J are TRBV25-1 and TRBJ1-1; D is unclear. The germline V gene has CDR1 MGHDK and CDR2 SYGVNS. The CDR3 extends over 13 amino acids. V lost 5 bases, J lost 0 bases, and 7 bases lay in between. The CDR3 region is CASSHGMNTEAFF. CDR3 DNA: TGTGCCAGCAGTCACGGAATGAACACTGAAGCTTTCTTT.

This clone was seen just once. The chain joins TRBV5-6 to TRBJ2-1, with 14 bases matching TRBD2. Germline lookup yields CDR1 SGHDT and CDR2 YYEEEE. The CDR3 covers 17 residues. J lost 10 bases, V lost 0 bases, and 9 bases had no gene match. CDR3 residues: CASSLAWGTSGSWEQFF. The CDR3 coding sequence is TGTGCCAGCAGCTTGGCCTGGGGGACTAGCGGGAGTTGGGAGCAGTTCTTC.

The CDR3 sequence: CASSLVVDPTDTQYF. The CDR3 coding sequence is TGTGCCAGCAGCTTAGTGGTGGACCCCACAGATACGCAGTATTTT. The chain employs TRBV7-9 and TRBJ2-3; D not resolved. The V gene lost 1 base and the J gene lost 2 bases, with 10 bases spanning the gap. Germline CDR1 SEHNR, CDR2 FQNEAQ (reference sequence). This CDR3 spans 15 amino acids.

This clone was detected a few times. The chain uses TRBV5-1 and TRBJ2-5; a possible D gene is TRBD1 (7 bases). V dropped 2 bases and J dropped 1 base, with 12 bases sitting between them. Germline values: CDR1 SGHRS, CDR2 YFSETQ. This CDR3 spans 15 amino acids. The CDR3 region is CASSLGGTVQETQYF. The CDR3 DNA reads as TGCGCCAGCAGCTTAGGGGGGACAGTCCAAGAGACCCAGTACTTC.

This chain uses TRBV4-1 with TRBJ2-1; no reliable D call. CDR1 is MGHRA and CDR2 is YSYEKL in the germline V gene. Trimming shortened V by 4 bases and J by 5 bases, and 18 bases separated the two germline ends. The length of the CDR3 is 16 residues. DNA of the CDR3: TGCGCCAGCAGCCTTATCAGTTCCGGCCGGAACAATGAGCAGTTCTTC. Protein: CASSLISSGRNNEQFF.